This TCR beta chain was sequenced in a study of T cells after posttransplantation cyclophosphamide (dated by TCRdb to about 2016). For context, the study as a whole: The study tracked T cell repertoire reconstitution by TRB sequencing after myeloablative bone marrow transplantation using posttransplantation cyclophosphamide as GVHD prophylaxis. Samples from around 40 PTCy-treated patients and 16 related bone marrow donors of those patients were subjected to antigen receptor sequencing. Public TRB sequences were checked against a database of over 3,500 sequences associated with responses to pathogens, tumor antigens, self-antigens and alloantigens. Because TRA and TRB clonality were tightly correlated in 9 samples, subsequent TCR analyses were focused on TRB only. Blood from all 34 PTCy patients with 1-year posttransplant specimens was subjected to TRB sequencing. Up to roughly 3 additional blood samples from 2 to 5.2 years after transplant were also TRB-sequenced in 3 patients, as was pretransplant blood from a handful of patients. Results and caveats for the whole study, not just this receptor: The TRB repertoires of T cells infiltrating skin or the GI tract showed only limited overlap with the TRB repertoires found in blood. Donor-recipient similarity was low at 1-2 months but increased during the first year, and donor CD8+ memory clones often dominated later blood repertoires. Across under 50 patients, recipient CMV seropositivity and CMV reactivation were highly associated with TRB clonality; PTCy diversity was similar to CNI/methotrexate controls.

On the day of marrow donation, related bone marrow donors gave peripheral blood samples. Peripheral blood and bone marrow mononuclear cells were isolated by Ficoll-Hypaque density centrifugation and cryopreserved. TRB sequencing was run on genomic DNA with either the immunoSEQ assay at survey resolution or the hsTCRB kit. Per the authors' processing: The immunoSEQ software handled the initial read processing, while the LymphoSeq R package was used for the repertoire analyses. For each TRB dataset, clonality was calculated as 1 minus normalized Shannon entropy, and the Gini coefficient was computed as well. To infer phenotypes in unsorted samples, TRB sequences from sorted subsets of the recipient or donor were mapped onto the unsorted samples of the same recipient. TCRdb carries this immuneACCESS record with in-frame sequences only. Its versions omit some clonotypes, under half of them owing to an unresolved V gene in the studies checked, with the rest unexplained. V, J and clone size are taken as reported in that table, and D and trimming were inferred from the DNA itself. The table notes 30,000 to 35,000 clones here, none of them singletons. The biggest ten clones account for approximately 7.2% of the sample.

CDR3 length: 15 amino acids, cysteine to phenylalanine. Only the CDR3 DNA is retained, 45 bases long and in frame from the first base. V and J lose 2 bases and 7 bases, and a span of 15 bases separates them. This clone was detected ten times or more. Its antigen is unknown. The sample holds no much larger clone one base away, and base qualities are not on file. The receptor's source is a woman between 45 and 65 years old in good health and a related stem cell transplant donor. The sample taken for sequencing was PBMCs. This chain is built from TRBV12-3 or TRBV12-4 and TRBJ2-4; matching of 6 bases hints at TRBD2 as the D gene. The DNA sequence is as follows: TGTGCCAGCAGTTTATCGGGGGTCCCCTGGAACATTCAGTACTTC. It encodes CASSLSGVPWNIQYF.